This T cell receptor (beta chain) was retrieved from a study of molecular identifiers for immune sequencing clone quantification. Study results and caveats: Under 1% of molecules in naive cells, but over 98% of effector molecules, belonged to clones above 20 RNA copies. Underestimated sizes of highly expanded clones could result from identical TCR molecules that share a barcode.

The V gene end was trimmed by 7 bases and the J gene end by 5 bases; junction bases not matched to a gene: 9. This CDR3 comprises 14 residues. Germline CDR1 reads SEHNR; CDR2 reads FQNEAQ (reference sequence). Listed TCR primers and previously described methods were used for bulk TCR libraries. TCRdb recomputed calls from the PCR reads with MiXCR, one row per CDR3 protein. The sample includes under 650,000 distinct CDR3 sequences, just under 20% of them seen just once. Sorting isolated naive CD8 T cells as CD8+CD4-CCR7+CD45RA+ events. Ten or more counts support this clonotype. The antigen remains undetermined.

The sequence derives from a human donor in good health. Some libraries in this study had Jurkat cell RNA spiked in. The chain recombines TRBV7-9 with TRBJ1-1, with 8 bases lining up with TRBD1. Source material: naive CD8+ T cells from blood, with Jurkat cell RNA spiked in. This sample's subset: FACS-sorted CD8+CD4-CCR7+CD45RA+ naive T cells. CDR3 loop: CASTLTGEGTEAFF. The CDR3 coding sequence is TGTGCCAGCACATTGACAGGGGAGGGGACTGAAGCTTTCTTT.